The entry below describes one TCR beta chain. The germline V gene encodes CDR1 ENHRY and CDR2 SYGVKD. V was clipped by 9 bases and J by 0 bases, with 14 bases between them. This CDR3 spans 14 amino acids. During active infection, Seattle patients enrolled and were then monitored through disease. These data originate in a study of blood T cell repertoires in COVID-19. About the research overall: Samples taken during acute and convalescent COVID-19 were collected in the United States, Italy and Spain. T cells, B-cell-depleted T cells, or PBMCs supplied cDNA or gDNA.

Authors' analysis steps: It was from reference gene primer amplification that nucleated cell counts were estimated. Clones were sequenced by immunoSEQ multiplex PCR, and TCRdb holds only the in-frame ones, with some missing. V and J calls and clone size are copied from that table; D and trimming were computed from the DNA. There are tens of thousands of clones in the sample; around four fifths occur only once, and roughly 10% lies in the top ten. The clonotype originates from a man aged 25-45 years with COVID-19, enrolled during active disease. What was sequenced was peripheral blood. The rearrangement uses TRBV10-3 and TRBJ1-1, with D tentatively TRBD1 (5 bases). For the CDR3, the DNA is TGTGCCATACAACAGGTACCCATGAACACTGAAGCTTTCTTT. Its protein is CAIQQVPMNTEAFF.